The 6 T cell receptor beta chains in this list originate from one sample, sequenced in a study of Ad26.COV2.S vaccination and SARS-CoV-2 variants. TCRdb's copy holds only in-frame clones and misses some; the assay was immunoSEQ multiplex PCR. Among some 340,000 clones, about 86% were seen once, and the ten largest hold roughly 2.1%. Treatment in this sample: some 20 received Ad26.COV2.S at low or high dose, single or two shots; roughly 5 received placebo; per-sample allocation not given. Samples analyzed were those drawn on day 63 after the first vaccine or placebo injection. Specimen: peripheral blood, collected in a trial of Ad26.COV2.S vaccine versus placebo. The source of these receptors is a person between 18 and 59 years old who received the Ad26.COV2.S COVID-19 vaccine or a placebo.

The rearrangement joins TRBV5-1 to TRBJ2-1; D unresolved. The CDR3 sequence is 15 residues long. V was clipped by 6 bases and J by 0 bases, with 13 bases between them. Looked up from germline, CDR1 is SGHRS and CDR2 is YFSETQ. Written as DNA, the CDR3 is TGCGCCAGCACCCAGTTCCCTAGCTCCTACAATGAGCAGTTCTTC. It translates to CASTQFPSSYNEQFF.

The V gene is TRBV7-2, the J gene TRBJ2-1; tentative D call: TRBD2 (6 bases). V was shortened by 7 bases and J by 4 bases, with 17 bases between the two germline ends. The CDR3 extends over 15 amino acids. Germline CDR1 SGHTA, CDR2 FQGNSA. CDR3 sequence (DNA): TGTGCCAGCACCCCTTCGTGGGGGGAATACAATGAGCAGTTCTTC. Translating it yields CASTPSWGEYNEQFF.

The genes are TRBV5-1 and TRBJ1-1; a weak D match, TRBD1 (5 bases). The CDR3 has 15 residues. The V end was cut by 0 bases, the J end by 7 bases, with 16 bases between. Germline V gene data show CDR1 as SGHRS and CDR2 as YFSETQ. Here the CDR3 reads CASSLALRGVSEAFF. The CDR3 DNA sequence: TGCGCCAGCAGCTTGGCCTTGCGGGGGGTCAGTGAAGCTTTCTTT.

This clone came up once. This chain connects TRBV4-2 to TRBJ1-6; D possibly corresponds to TRBD1 (6 bases). V lost 4 bases and J 5 bases, leaving 12 bases between the germline ends. The CDR3 length is 15 residues. In germline, CDR1 is LGHNA, CDR2 YNFKEQ. The CDR3 bases are TGTGCCAGCAGCCTCAGGGGCGCCGATAATTCACCCCTCCACTTT. Its protein product is CASSLRGADNSPLHF.

This chain uses TRBV10-3 with TRBJ1-2; TRBD1 agrees at 7 bases. The CDR3 covers 12 residues. V was clipped by 7 bases and J by 7 bases; unmatched bases: 6. Germline V gene lookup returns CDR1 ENHRY and CDR2 SYGVKD. CDR3 sequence reads: CAITGQRGGYTF. CDR3 nucleotides: TGTGCCATCACGGGACAGAGGGGTGGCTACACCTTC.

V and J are TRBV10-2 and TRBJ1-5; D is uncertain. The V end was cut by 4 bases, the J end by 0 bases, with 22 bases between. From germline, CDR1 is WSHSY and CDR2 SAAADI. CDR3 length equals 19 residues. The CDR3 reads CASSGRLPEEDNSNQPQHF. For the CDR3, the DNA is TGCGCCAGCAGTGGCCGACTGCCAGAAGAAGATAATAGCAATCAGCCCCAGCATTTT.